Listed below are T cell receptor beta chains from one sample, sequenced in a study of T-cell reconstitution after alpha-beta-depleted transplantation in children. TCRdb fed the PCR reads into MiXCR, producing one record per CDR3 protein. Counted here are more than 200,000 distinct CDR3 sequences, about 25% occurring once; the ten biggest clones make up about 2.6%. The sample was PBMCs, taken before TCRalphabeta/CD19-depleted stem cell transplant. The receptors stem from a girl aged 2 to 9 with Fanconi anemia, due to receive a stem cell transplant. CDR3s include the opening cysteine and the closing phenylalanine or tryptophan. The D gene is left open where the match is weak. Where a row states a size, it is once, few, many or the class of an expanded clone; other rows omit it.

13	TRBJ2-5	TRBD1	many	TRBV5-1	TGCGCCAGCATGGGACAGGAACAAGAGACCCAGTACTTC	CASMGQEQETQYF
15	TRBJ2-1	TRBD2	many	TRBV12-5	TGTGCTAGTGCCTTAGCGGGAGCGGCCTACAATGAGCAGTTCTTC	CASALAGAAYNEQFF
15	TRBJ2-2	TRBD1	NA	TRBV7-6	TGTGCCAGCAGACGACAGGGTACGAACACCGGGGAGCTGTTTTTT	CASRRQGTNTGELFF
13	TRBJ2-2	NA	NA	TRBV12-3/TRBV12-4	TGTGCCAGCAGTTTTTTCCCGACCGGGGAGCTGTTTTTT	CASSFFPTGELFF
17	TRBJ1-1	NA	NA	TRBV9	TGTGCCAGCAGCTCTACCGGGAGACAGATACAACCTGGTGAAGCTTTCTTT	CASSSTGRQIQPGEAFF
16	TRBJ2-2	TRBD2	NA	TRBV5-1	TGCGCCAGCAGCTTGAGTAGCGGGAGGAACACCGGGGAGCTGTTTTTT	CASSLSSGRNTGELFF
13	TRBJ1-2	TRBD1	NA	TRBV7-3	TGTGCCAGCAGCCACGGGACAGTCTATGGCTACACCTTC	CASSHGTVYGYTF
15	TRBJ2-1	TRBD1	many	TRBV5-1	TGCGCCAGCAGCCCGGGACAGAGACCTTACAATGAGCAGTTCTTC	CASSPGQRPYNEQFF
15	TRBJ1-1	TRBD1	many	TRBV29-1	TGCAGCGCCTCCGTCGGACAGGGGGCAATACAAGGAGCTTTCTTT	CSASVGQGAIQGAFF
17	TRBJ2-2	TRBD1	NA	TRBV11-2	TGTGCCAGCAGTCATGGGACAGGACTAAAGAACACCGGGGAGCTGTTTTTT	CASSHGTGLKNTGELFF
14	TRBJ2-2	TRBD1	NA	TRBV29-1	TGCAGCGTTGTGCGGACAGGGAACACCGGGGAGCTGTTTTTT	CSVVRTGNTGELFF
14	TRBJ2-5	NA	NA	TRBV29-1	TGCAGCGTTGGCATCGGACAGTACCAAGAGACCCAGTACTTC	CSVGIGQYQETQYF
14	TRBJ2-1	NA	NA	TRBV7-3	TGTGCCAGCAGCTTAACTGGCCAGCCCAATGAGCAGTTCTTC	CASSLTGQPNEQFF
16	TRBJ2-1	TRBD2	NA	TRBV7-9	TGTGCCAGCAGCTCAAGGACTAGTTGGGACCATATAAGCCAGTTCTTC	CASSSRTSWDHISQFF
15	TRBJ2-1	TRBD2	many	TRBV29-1	TGCAGCGTTGAAGGCCTAGCGGAGACCTACAATGAGCAGTTCTTC	CSVEGLAETYNEQFF
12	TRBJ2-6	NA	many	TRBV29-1	TGCAGCGCCCTTTCCGGGGCCAACGTCCTGACTTTC	CSALSGANVLTF
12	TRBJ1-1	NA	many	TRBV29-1	TGCAGCGTAGGCCGACAGAACACTGAAGCTTTCTTT	CSVGRQNTEAFF
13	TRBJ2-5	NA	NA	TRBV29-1	TGCAGCGTTGAAAGTGGACAGAGAGAGACCCAGTACTTC	CSVESGQRETQYF
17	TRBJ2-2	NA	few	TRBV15	TGTGCCACCAGCAGAGACATTGACAGCAAGAACACCGGGGAGCTGTTTTTT	CATSRDIDSKNTGELFF
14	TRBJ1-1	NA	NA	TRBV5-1	TGCGCCAGCAGCCAGCCCTCCAGGGACACTGAAGCTTTCTTT	CASSQPSRDTEAFF
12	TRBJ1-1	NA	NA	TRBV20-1	TGCAGTGCTATCCCTGCCCCTAGAGGAGCTTTCTTT	CSAIPAPRGAFF
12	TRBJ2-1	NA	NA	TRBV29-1	TGCAGCGTTGAGACTCCATACAATGAGCAGTTCTTC	CSVETPYNEQFF
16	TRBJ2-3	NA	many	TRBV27	TGTGCCAGCAGTTTACTGCCTTGGGTTCACACAGATACGCAGTATTTT	CASSLLPWVHTDTQYF
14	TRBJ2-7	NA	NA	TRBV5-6	TGTGCCAGCAGCTTGCTTTTCCAGGCCTACGAGCAGTACTTC	CASSLLFQAYEQYF